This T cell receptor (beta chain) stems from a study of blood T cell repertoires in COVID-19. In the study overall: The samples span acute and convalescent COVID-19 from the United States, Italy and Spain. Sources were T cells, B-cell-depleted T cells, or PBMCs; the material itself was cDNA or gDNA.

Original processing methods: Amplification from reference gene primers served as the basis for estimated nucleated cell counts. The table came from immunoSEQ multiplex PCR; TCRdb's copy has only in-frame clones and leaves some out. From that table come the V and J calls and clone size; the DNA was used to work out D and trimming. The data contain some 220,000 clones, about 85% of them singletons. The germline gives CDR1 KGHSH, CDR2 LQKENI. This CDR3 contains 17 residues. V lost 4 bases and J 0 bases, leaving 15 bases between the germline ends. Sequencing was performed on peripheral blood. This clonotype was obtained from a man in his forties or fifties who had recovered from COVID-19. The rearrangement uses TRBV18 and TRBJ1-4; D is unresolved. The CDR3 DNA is TGTGCCAGCTCACTATATCTCCCCGGGGCAACTAATGAAAAACTGTTTTTT. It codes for CASSLYLPGATNEKLFF.